This TCR beta chain was observed in a study of T-cell reconstitution after alpha-beta-depleted transplantation in children. The V gene's germline CDR1 is SGHTA and CDR2 FQGTGA. Trimming pared 2 bases from V and 2 bases from J, leaving 10 bases between. The CDR3 is made up of 15 amino acids. Unique molecular identifiers were incorporated during preparation of the TCRbeta library. TCRdb processed the PCR reads anew with MiXCR; each CDR3 protein has one entry. The profile shows a few hundred thousand distinct CDR3 sequences, approximately 9.9% of them singletons. The clonotype comes from a human donor who donated a stem cell graft to a child with SCID. The chain links TRBV7-3 to TRBJ2-1, with D perhaps matching TRBD2 (6 bases). The sample in question was PBMCs from the stem cell graft donor, obtained from the stem cell graft. CDR3 protein: CASSLRGMTYNEQFF. The CDR3 region has the DNA TGTGCCAGCAGCTTACGGGGGATGACCTACAATGAGCAGTTCTTC.